The 4 T cell receptor beta chains below were found in one sample sequenced in a study of T cell responses to AZD1222 COVID-19 vaccine. Method: immunoSEQ multiplex PCR; TCRdb's copy keeps in-frame clones and lacks some. The sample holds about 110,000 clones, around 93% seen once. The starting material was peripheral blood, obtained 28 days after the second AZD1222 dose. Source of these receptors: an adult who received the AZD1222 COVID-19 vaccine.

The CDR3 loop is CASSPPGGMGQPQHF. DNA of the CDR3: TGTGCCAGCTCACCACCGGGAGGGATGGGCCAGCCCCAGCATTTT. The chain joins TRBV18 to TRBJ1-5; D not certain. The CDR3 consists of 15 residues. Germline V gene sequence: CDR1 KGHSH, CDR2 LQKENI. Trimming took 0 bases from V and 7 from J, leaving 13 bases between them.

The V call is TRBV6-5, the J call TRBJ1-5, with D unclear. The ends were cut back, 3 bases at V and 4 bases at J, with 7 bases in the middle. Per germline, CDR1 MNHEY and CDR2 SVGAGI. There are 13 residues in the CDR3. CDR3 protein: CASSYEGNQPQHF. The CDR3 nucleotides are TGTGCCAGCAGTTATGAGGGAAATCAGCCCCAGCATTTT.

The V and J genes are TRBV7-6 and TRBJ1-5; D remains ambiguous. CDR1 and CDR2 (germline): SGHVS, FNYEAQ. The CDR3 runs 17 residues. V dropped 2 bases and J dropped 2 bases, with 16 bases sitting between them. CDR3 region: CASSLNSDTYGNQPQHF. CDR3 sequence (DNA): TGTGCCAGCAGCTTAAATTCGGATACTTACGGCAATCAGCCCCAGCATTTT.

The genes are TRBV28 and TRBJ1-1, with 8 positions matching TRBD1. The length of the CDR3 is 15 residues. Germline V CDR1 and CDR2: MDHEN, SYDVKM. J gave up 2 bases and V 4 bases, and 6 bases lay outside the gene matches. As DNA, the CDR3 is TGTGCCAGCAGTTCTCCCAGGGGGCGCAACACTGAAGCTTTCTTT. Translated, it gives CASSSPRGRNTEAFF.